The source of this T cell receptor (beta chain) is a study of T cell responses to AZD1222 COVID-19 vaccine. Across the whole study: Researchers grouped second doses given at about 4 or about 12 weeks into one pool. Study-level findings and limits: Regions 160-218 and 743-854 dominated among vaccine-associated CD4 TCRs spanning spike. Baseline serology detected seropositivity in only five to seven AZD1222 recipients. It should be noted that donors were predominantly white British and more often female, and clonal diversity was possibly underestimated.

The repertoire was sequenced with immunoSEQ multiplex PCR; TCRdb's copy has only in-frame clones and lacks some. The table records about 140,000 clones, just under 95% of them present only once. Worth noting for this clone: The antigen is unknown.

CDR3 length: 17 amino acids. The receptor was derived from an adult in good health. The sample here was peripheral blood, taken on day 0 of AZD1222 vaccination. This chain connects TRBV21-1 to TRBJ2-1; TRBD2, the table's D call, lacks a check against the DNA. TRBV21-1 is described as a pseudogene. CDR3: CARKHGTSGSFRNEQFF. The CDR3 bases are TGTGCCAGAAAACATGGGACTAGCGGGAGTTTCAGGAATGAGCAGTTCTTC.